These T cell receptor beta chains were read from a single sample in a study of T-cell reconstitution after alpha-beta-depleted transplantation in children. TCRdb used MiXCR to reprocess the PCR reads, holding one entry per CDR3 protein. Here the sample spans roughly 420,000 distinct CDR3 sequences, around 15% being singletons. The material was PBMCs, mostly from graft donor cells, obtained 360 days after TCRalphabeta/CD19-depleted stem cell transplant. The receptors originated from a boy in the first two years of life who had a stem cell transplant for Wiskott-Aldrich syndrome, so the T cells may come from the graft donor. CDR3s include the opening cysteine and the closing phenylalanine or tryptophan. A D gene is named only where the DNA matches it firmly. The listing skips clone size in some rows; elsewhere it reads once, few, many or a size class.

V	size	D	J	CDR3	DNA
TRBV6-1	-	TRBD1	TRBJ2-5	CASSRNRGQETQYF	TGTGCCAGCAGTCGAAACAGGGGGCAAGAGACCCAGTACTTC
TRBV6-5	-	-	TRBJ1-1	CASSYGGPSTEAFF	TGTGCCAGCAGTTACGGGGGCCCCAGCACTGAAGCTTTCTTT
TRBV20-1	few	TRBD1	TRBJ1-2	CSARKGQTNYGYTF	TGCAGTGCTAGAAAGGGACAGACTAACTATGGCTACACCTTC
TRBV5-1	many	-	TRBJ2-7	CASSLALQGVYEQYF	TGCGCCAGCAGCTTGGCCTTACAGGGAGTCTACGAGCAGTACTTC
TRBV6-2/TRBV6-3	-	TRBD2	TRBJ2-1	CASRGTLAGYNEQFF	TGTGCCAGCAGGGGGACTCTAGCGGGCTACAATGAGCAGTTCTTC
TRBV11-2	few	-	TRBJ2-5	CASSLVGGPPEAQYF	TGTGCCAGCAGCTTAGTAGGCGGACCCCCCGAGGCCCAGTACTTC
TRBV7-9	many	-	TRBJ2-6	CASSLWVSGANVLTF	TGTGCCAGCAGCTTATGGGTCTCTGGGGCCAACGTCCTGACTTTC
TRBV5-1	many	-	TRBJ2-5	CASSLAKGAQETQYF	TGCGCCAGCAGCTTGGCCAAAGGGGCCCAAGAGACCCAGTACTTC
TRBV5-4	-	-	TRBJ2-7	CASSLGSHLSYEQYF	TGTGCCAGCAGCTTGGGGAGCCATCTTTCCTACGAGCAGTACTTC
TRBV5-4	-	-	TRBJ2-7	CASSLGVRGYEQYF	TGTGCCAGCAGCTTGGGGGTAAGAGGGTACGAGCAGTACTTC
TRBV28	many	-	TRBJ1-2	CASRTGSNYGYTF	TGTGCCAGCAGAACAGGGAGTAACTATGGCTACACCTTC
TRBV28	many	-	TRBJ2-1	CASSFMVRHNEQFF	TGTGCCAGCAGTTTCATGGTTCGCCACAATGAGCAGTTCTTC
TRBV7-9	few	-	TRBJ2-3	CASSLGLIDTQYF	TGTGCCAGCAGCTTAGGGCTCATAGATACGCAGTATTTT
TRBV4-3	-	TRBD2	TRBJ2-7	CASSLRLAASSYEQYF	TGCGCCAGCAGCCTGAGACTAGCGGCTAGCTCCTACGAGCAGTACTTC
TRBV7-9	-	-	TRBJ2-1	CASSISYPRYNEQFF	TGTGCCAGCAGCATATCTTACCCTAGATACAATGAGCAGTTCTTC
TRBV7-1	-	TRBD1	TRBJ2-5	CASSSSRTGVNQYF	TGTGCCAGTAGCTCTAGCAGGACAGGGGTCAACCAGTACTTC
TRBV5-1	many	TRBD2	TRBJ2-5	CASSLAGGETQYF	TGCGCCAGCAGCTTGGCCGGGGGGGAGACCCAGTACTTC
TRBV4-1	few	-	TRBJ2-1	CASSQERATEVRYNEQFF	TGCGCCAGCAGCCAAGAAAGGGCGACAGAGGTGAGATACAATGAGCAGTTCTTC
TRBV29-1	-	TRBD2	TRBJ2-7	CSVAREGTSVEQYF	TGCAGCGTTGCACGAGAAGGGACTAGTGTCGAGCAGTACTTC
TRBV27	few	-	TRBJ2-7	CASGTRFTSYEQYF	TGTGCCAGCGGTACTAGGTTCACTTCCTACGAGCAGTACTTC
TRBV10-3	-	TRBD2	TRBJ2-2	CAISESGGFTGELFF	TGTGCCATCAGTGAATCGGGGGGATTCACCGGGGAGCTGTTTTTT
TRBV11-3	-	-	TRBJ2-1	CASSLSFGEGNEQFF	-
TRBV7-9	-	-	TRBJ2-5	CASSLLGRDQETQYF	TGTGCCAGCAGCCTACTAGGGCGCGACCAAGAGACCCAGTACTTC
TRBV20-1	few	TRBD2	TRBJ2-7	CSVTGLAAYEQYF	TGCAGTGTAACGGGACTAGCGGCTTACGAGCAGTACTTC
TRBV21-1	-	-	TRBJ1-1	CASNLTAEAFF	TGTGCCAGCAATCTGACGGCCGAAGCTTTCTTT
TRBV12-3/TRBV12-4	few	-	TRBJ2-7	CASSLAPDGFYEQYF	TGTGCCAGCAGTTTAGCGCCAGATGGGTTCTACGAGCAGTACTTC
TRBV29-1	-	-	TRBJ2-5	CSVEGLSRIVGDF	TGCAGCGTTGAAGGGTTATCTCGTATCGTTGGCGACTTC
TRBV15	few	-	TRBJ2-2	CATSRDRPGELFF	TGTGCCACCAGCAGAGATCGGCCGGGGGAGCTGTTTTTT
TRBV5-1	-	-	TRBJ2-7	CASSLWDRAYEQYF	TGCGCCAGCAGCTTGTGGGACCGAGCCTACGAGCAGTACTTC
TRBV7-8	-	-	TRBJ2-1	CASSFPRGGGKDSEQFF	TGTGCCAGCAGCTTCCCCCGGGGCGGGGGAAAGGACAGTGAGCAGTTCTTC
TRBV4-1	-	TRBD1	TRBJ2-5	CASSQGTGQKTQYF	TGCGCCAGCAGCCAAGGGACAGGGCAAAAGACCCAGTACTTC
TRBV7-9	few	-	TRBJ2-5	CASSSRSETQYF	TGTGCCAGCAGCTCAAGGTCGGAGACCCAGTACTTC
TRBV6-1	many	TRBD2	TRBJ2-7	CASRLAGVPYEQYF	TGTGCCAGCAGGCTAGCGGGAGTTCCCTACGAGCAGTACTTC
TRBV7-8	-	-	TRBJ2-1	CASSLGEGADEQFF	TGTGCCAGCAGCTTAGGGGAGGGGGCGGATGAGCAGTTCTTC
TRBV19	-	-	TRBJ2-2	CASSIVRVSTGELFF	TGTGCCAGTAGTATAGTCCGGGTTTCGACCGGGGAGCTGTTTTTT
TRBV4-3	many	-	TRBJ2-3	CASAPGVGTDTQYF	TGCGCCAGCGCCCCAGGGGTGGGCACAGATACGCAGTATTTT
TRBV5-1	-	-	TRBJ2-2	CASSPLQGAGELFF	TGCGCCAGCAGCCCTCTCCAGGGCGCCGGGGAGCTGTTTTTT
TRBV24-1	few	-	TRBJ2-1	CATSDLSGEDIYEQFF	TGTGCCACCAGTGATTTGTCGGGAGAGGATATATATGAGCAGTTCTTC
TRBV29-1	many	-	TRBJ2-7	CSVALRFSYEQYF	TGCAGCGTTGCCCTCAGGTTCTCCTACGAGCAGTACTTC
TRBV18	-	TRBD2	TRBJ2-7	CASSPLGSGSKYEQYF	TGTGCCAGCTCACCACTCGGGAGCGGGAGTAAATACGAGCAGTACTTC
TRBV7-2	-	-	TRBJ2-7	CASSLAAGAEQYF	TGTGCCAGCAGCTTAGCGGCGGGGGCAGAGCAGTACTTC
TRBV24-1	few	-	TRBJ2-1	CATSDFPPRDEQFF	TGTGCCACCAGTGATTTCCCCCCACGGGATGAGCAGTTCTTC
TRBV4-1	-	TRBD2	TRBJ2-2	CASSHGRGGNANTGELFF	TGCGCCAGCAGCCACGGACGGGGAGGGAACGCGAACACCGGGGAGCTGTTTTTT
TRBV5-1	-	-	TRBJ1-5	CASSPRGESGPQHF	TGCGCCAGCAGCCCTCGGGGGGAATCAGGCCCCCAGCATTTT
TRBV6-5	few	-	TRBJ1-1	CASRYKLNTEAFF	TGTGCCAGCAGGTACAAACTGAACACTGAAGCTTTCTTT
TRBV20-1	few	-	TRBJ1-5	CSASGGAIYSNQPQHF	TGCAGTGCTAGTGGGGGAGCGATCTATAGCAATCAGCCCCAGCATTTT
TRBV7-2	-	TRBD1	TRBJ1-2	CASSSSFTGTVGYTF	TGTGCCAGCAGCTCTTCCTTCACCGGGACAGTCGGCTACACCTTC
TRBV27	-	-	TRBJ2-3	CASRPEVGVAQYF	TGTGCCAGCAGGCCAGAAGTAGGAGTGGCGCAGTATTTT
TRBV30	few	-	TRBJ2-1	CAWSVFYEQFF	TGTGCCTGGAGTGTATTCTATGAGCAGTTCTTC
TRBV11-2	few	-	TRBJ2-1	CASSLDTFYNEQFF	TGTGCCAGCAGCTTAGATACTTTTTACAATGAGCAGTTCTTC
TRBV24-1	few	TRBD1	TRBJ2-2	CATTDSRGPTELFF	TGTGCCACCACAGACTCCAGGGGGCCCACCGAGCTGTTTTTT
TRBV2	few	-	TRBJ2-2	CASSGSATGELFF	TGTGCCAGCAGTGGTAGTGCCACCGGGGAGCTGTTTTTT
TRBV4-3	-	TRBD1	TRBJ2-3	CASSSQSRDRGTDTQYF	TGCGCCAGCAGCTCCCAATCAAGGGACAGGGGTACAGATACGCAGTATTTT
TRBV12-3/TRBV12-4	many	-	TRBJ2-7	CASSLVGAYEQYF	TGTGCCAGCAGTTTAGTGGGGGCGTACGAGCAGTACTTC
TRBV29-1	-	TRBD2	TRBJ2-1	CSVEERLAGGEQFF	TGCAGCGTTGAAGAGCGACTAGCTGGTGGGGAGCAGTTCTTC
TRBV24-1	-	-	TRBJ2-2	CATRSWTGELFF	TGTGCCACCAGAAGCTGGACCGGGGAGCTGTTTTTT
TRBV12-3/TRBV12-4	few	-	TRBJ2-5	CASSLLQGPSQETQYF	TGTGCCAGCAGTTTGCTCCAGGGACCCAGCCAAGAGACCCAGTACTTC
TRBV27	few	-	TRBJ2-5	CASSPATLLPQYF	TGTGCCAGCAGTCCAGCCACTCTGCTTCCCCAGTACTTC
TRBV24-1	-	-	TRBJ2-3	CATSDRWGTDTQYF	TGTGCCACCAGTGATAGATGGGGCACAGATACGCAGTATTTT
TRBV7-9	-	-	TRBJ2-1	CASSPSGLSSYNEQFF	TGTGCCAGCAGCCCCAGTGGGCTGAGCTCCTACAATGAGCAGTTCTTC